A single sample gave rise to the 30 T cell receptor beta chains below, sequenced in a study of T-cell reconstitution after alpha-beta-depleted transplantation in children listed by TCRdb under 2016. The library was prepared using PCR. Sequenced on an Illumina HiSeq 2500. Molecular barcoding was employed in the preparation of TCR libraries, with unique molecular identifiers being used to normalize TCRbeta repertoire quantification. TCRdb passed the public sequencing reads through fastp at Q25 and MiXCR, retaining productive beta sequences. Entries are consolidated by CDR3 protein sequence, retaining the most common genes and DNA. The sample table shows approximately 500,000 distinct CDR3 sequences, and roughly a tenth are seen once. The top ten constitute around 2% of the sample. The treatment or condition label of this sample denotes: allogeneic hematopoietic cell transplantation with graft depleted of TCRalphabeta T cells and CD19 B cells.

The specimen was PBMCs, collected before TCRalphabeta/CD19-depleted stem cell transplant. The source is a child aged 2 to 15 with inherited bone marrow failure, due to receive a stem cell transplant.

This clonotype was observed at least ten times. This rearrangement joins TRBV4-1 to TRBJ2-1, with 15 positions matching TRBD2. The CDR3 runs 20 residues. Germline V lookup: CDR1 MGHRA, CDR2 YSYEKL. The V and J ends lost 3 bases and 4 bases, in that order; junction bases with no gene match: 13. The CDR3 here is CASSQRPGLAGGSDYNEQFF. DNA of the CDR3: TGCGCCAGCAGCCAGCGACCGGGACTAGCGGGAGGATCCGATTACAATGAGCAGTTCTTC.

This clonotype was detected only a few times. The CDR3 here is CASSQSGHNQPQHF. For the CDR3, the DNA is TGTGCCAGCAGCCAATCAGGACATAATCAGCCCCAGCATTTT. This rearrangement joins TRBV5-6 to TRBJ1-5; D is perhaps TRBD1 (5 bases). Trimming shortened V by 4 bases and J by 4 bases, and 12 bases separated the two germline ends. The germline CDR1 and CDR2 sequences are SGHDT and YYEEEE. The CDR3 loop spans 14 amino acids. Supplemented by reference TRBV5-6 and TRBJ1-5, the full variable domain reads DAGVTQSPTHLIKTRGQQVTLRCSPKSGHDTVSWYQQALGQGPQFIFQYYEEEERQRGNFPDRFSGHQFPNYSSELNVNALLLGDSALYLCASSQSGHNQPQHFGDGTRLSIL.

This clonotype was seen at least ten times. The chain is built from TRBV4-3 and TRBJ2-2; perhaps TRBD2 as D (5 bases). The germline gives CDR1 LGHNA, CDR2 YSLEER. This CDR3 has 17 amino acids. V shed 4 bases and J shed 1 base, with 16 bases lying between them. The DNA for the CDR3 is TGCGCCAGCAGCCGATTGACTAACCCGGGGAACACCGGGGAGCTGTTTTTT. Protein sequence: CASSRLTNPGNTGELFF.

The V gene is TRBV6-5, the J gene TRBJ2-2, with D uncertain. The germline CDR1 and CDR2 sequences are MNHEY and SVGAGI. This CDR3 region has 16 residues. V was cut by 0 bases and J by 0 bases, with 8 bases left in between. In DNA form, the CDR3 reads TGTGCCAGCAGTTACTCGAGGCGCTCGAACACCGGGGAGCTGTTTTTT. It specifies CASSYSRRSNTGELFF.

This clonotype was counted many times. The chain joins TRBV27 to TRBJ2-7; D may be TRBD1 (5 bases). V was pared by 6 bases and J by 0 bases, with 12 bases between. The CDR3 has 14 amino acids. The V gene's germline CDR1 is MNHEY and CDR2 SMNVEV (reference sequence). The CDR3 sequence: CASSLDSTSYEQYF. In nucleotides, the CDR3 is TGTGCCAGCAGCCTTGACAGTACCTCCTACGAGCAGTACTTC.

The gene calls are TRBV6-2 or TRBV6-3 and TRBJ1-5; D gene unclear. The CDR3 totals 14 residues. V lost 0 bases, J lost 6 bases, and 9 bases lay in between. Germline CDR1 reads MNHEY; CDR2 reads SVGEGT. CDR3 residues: CASSYSIGPQPQHF. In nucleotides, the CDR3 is TGTGCCAGCAGTTACTCGATCGGCCCTCAGCCCCAGCATTTT.

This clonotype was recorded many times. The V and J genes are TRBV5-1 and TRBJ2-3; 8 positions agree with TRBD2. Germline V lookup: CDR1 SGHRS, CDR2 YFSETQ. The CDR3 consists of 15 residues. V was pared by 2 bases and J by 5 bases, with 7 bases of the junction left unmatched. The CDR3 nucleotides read TGCGCCAGCAGCTTAGGTAATAGCGGGATAGATACGCAGTATTTT. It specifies CASSLGNSGIDTQYF.

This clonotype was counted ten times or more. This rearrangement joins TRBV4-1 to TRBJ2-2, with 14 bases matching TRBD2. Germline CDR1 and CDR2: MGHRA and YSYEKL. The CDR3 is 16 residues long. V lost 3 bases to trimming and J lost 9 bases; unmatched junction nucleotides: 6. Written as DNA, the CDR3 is TGCGCCAGCAGCCATGGGACTAGCGGGAGTCCTCGGGAGCTGTTTTTT. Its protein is CASSHGTSGSPRELFF.

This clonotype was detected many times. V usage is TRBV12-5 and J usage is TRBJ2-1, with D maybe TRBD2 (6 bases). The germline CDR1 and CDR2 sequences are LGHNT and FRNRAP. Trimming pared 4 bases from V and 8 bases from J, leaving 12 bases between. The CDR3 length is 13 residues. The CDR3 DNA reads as TGTGCTAGTGGTTCCGGGACTTTGGATGAGCAGTTCTTC. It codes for CASGSGTLDEQFF. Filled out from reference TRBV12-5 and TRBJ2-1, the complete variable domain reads DARVTQTPRHKVTEMGQEVTMRCQPILGHNTVFWYRQTMMQGLELLAYFRNRAPLDDSGMPKDRFSAEMPDATLATLKIQPSEPRDSAVYFCASGSGTLDEQFFGPGTRLTVL.

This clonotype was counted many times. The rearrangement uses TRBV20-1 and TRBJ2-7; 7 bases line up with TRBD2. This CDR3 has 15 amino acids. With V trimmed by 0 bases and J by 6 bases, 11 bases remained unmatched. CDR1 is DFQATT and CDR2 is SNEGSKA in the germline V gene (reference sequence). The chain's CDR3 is CSARDPLADGIEQYF. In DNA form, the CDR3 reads TGCAGTGCTAGAGATCCCCTAGCGGACGGGATCGAGCAGTACTTC.

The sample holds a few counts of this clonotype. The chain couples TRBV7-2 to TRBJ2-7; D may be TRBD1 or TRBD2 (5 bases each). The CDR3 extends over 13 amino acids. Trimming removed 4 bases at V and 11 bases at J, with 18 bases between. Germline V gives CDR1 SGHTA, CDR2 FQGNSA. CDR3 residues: CASSSERGVGEYF. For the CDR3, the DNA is TGTGCCAGCAGCTCAGAACGGGGAGTGGGGGAGTACTTC.

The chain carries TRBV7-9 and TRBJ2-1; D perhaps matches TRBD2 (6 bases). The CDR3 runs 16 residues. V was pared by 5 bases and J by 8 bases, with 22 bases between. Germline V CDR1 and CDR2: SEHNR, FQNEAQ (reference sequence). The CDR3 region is CASSPPGAAEGYEQFF. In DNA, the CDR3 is TGTGCCAGCAGCCCCCCCGGTGCAGCGGAGGGGTATGAGCAGTTCTTC.

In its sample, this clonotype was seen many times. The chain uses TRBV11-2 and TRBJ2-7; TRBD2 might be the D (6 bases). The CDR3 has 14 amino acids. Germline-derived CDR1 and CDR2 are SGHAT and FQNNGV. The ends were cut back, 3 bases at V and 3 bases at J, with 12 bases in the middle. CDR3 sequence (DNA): TGTGCCAGCAGCTTTGGAGCGGGTCGCTACGAGCAGTACTTC. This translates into CASSFGAGRYEQYF.

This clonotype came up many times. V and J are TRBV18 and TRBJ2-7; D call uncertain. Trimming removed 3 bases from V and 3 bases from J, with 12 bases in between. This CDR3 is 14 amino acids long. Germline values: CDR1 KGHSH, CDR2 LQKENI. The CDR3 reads CASSPGGFVYEQYF. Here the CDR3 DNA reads TGTGCCAGCTCACCGGGTGGGTTTGTCTACGAGCAGTACTTC.

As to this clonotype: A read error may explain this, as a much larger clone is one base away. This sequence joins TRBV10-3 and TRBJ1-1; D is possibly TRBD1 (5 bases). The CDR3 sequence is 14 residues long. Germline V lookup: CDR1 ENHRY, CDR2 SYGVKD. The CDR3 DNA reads TGTGCCATCAGTGAGTCGGGGATGGACACTGCAGCTTTCTTT. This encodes CAISESGMDTAAFF.

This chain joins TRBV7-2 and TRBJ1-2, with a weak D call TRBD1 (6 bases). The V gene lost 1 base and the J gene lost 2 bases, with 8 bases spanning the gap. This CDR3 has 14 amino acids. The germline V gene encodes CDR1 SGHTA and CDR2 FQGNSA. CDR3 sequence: CASSLGGANYGYTF. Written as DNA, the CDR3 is TGTGCCAGCAGCTTAGGGGGGGCAAACTATGGCTACACCTTC.

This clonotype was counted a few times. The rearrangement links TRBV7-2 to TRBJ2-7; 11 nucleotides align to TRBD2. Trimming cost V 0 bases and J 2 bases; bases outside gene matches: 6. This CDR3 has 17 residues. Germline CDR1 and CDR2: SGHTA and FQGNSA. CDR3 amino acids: CASSLAVSGRATYEQYF. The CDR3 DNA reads TGTGCCAGCAGCTTAGCGGTTAGCGGGAGGGCCACCTACGAGCAGTACTTC.

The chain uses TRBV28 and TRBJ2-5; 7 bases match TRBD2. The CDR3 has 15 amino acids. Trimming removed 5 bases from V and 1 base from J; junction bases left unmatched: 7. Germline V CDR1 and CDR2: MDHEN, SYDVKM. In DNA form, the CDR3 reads TGTGCCAGCAGTGTAGGGGCTAGCGGCCAAGAGACCCAGTACTTC. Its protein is CASSVGASGQETQYF.

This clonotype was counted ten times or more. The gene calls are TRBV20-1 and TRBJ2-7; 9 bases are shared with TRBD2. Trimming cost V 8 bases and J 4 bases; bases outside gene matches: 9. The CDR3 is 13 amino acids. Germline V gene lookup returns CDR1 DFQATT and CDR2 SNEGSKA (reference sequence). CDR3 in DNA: TGCAGTCCAGCGCCTAGCGGGGATTACGAGCAGTACTTC. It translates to CSPAPSGDYEQYF.

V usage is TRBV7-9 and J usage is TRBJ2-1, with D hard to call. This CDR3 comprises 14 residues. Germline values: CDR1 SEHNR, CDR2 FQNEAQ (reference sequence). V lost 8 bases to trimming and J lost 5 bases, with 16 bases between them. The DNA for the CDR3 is TGTGCCAGCTCCCTACCCGGAACGGACAATGAGCAGTTCTTC. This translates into CASSLPGTDNEQFF.

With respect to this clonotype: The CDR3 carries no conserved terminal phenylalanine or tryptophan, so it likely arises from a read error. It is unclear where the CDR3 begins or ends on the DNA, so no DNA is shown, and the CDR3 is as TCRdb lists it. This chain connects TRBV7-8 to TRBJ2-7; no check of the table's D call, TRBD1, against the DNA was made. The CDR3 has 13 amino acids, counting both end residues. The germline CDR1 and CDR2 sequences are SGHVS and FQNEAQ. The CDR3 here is CASSLAARLPPGP.

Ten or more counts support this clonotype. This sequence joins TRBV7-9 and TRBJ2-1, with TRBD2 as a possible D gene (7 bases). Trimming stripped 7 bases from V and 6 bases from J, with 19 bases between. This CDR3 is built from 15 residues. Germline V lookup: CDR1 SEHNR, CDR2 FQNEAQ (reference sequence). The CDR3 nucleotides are TGTGCCAGCAACAAGGGGGGCGGGAGTGGCAATGAGCAGTTCTTC. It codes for CASNKGGGSGNEQFF.

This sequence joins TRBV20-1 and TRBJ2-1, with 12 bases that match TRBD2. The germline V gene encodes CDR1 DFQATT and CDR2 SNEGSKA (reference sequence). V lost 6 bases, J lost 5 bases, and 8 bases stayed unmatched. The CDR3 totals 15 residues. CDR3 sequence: CSAPGTSGPNNEQFF. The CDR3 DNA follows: TGCAGTGCACCCGGGACTAGCGGGCCTAACAATGAGCAGTTCTTC.

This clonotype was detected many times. Written as DNA, the CDR3 is TGCGCCAGCAGCTTTCTGGGGGATGGCTACGAGCAGTACTTC. This encodes CASSFLGDGYEQYF. The rearrangement joins TRBV5-1 to TRBJ2-7; D tentatively fits TRBD1 or TRBD2 (5 bases each). Per the germline V gene, CDR1 is SGHRS and CDR2 is YFSETQ. V lost 2 bases and J 3 bases, leaving 12 bases between the germline ends. The length of the CDR3 is 14 residues. The whole variable domain, filled in from reference TRBV5-1 and TRBJ2-7, reads KAGVTQTPRYLIKTRGQQVTLSCSPISGHRSVSWYQQTPGQGLQFLFEYFSETQRNKGNFPGRFSGRQFSNSRSEMNVSTLELGDSALYLCASSFLGDGYEQYFGPGTRLTVT.

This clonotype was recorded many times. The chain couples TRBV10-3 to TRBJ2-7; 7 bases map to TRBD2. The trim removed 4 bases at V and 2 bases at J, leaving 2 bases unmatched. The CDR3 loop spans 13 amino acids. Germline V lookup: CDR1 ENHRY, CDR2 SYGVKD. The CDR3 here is CAISGGGTYEQYF. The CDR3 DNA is TGTGCCATCAGTGGGGGGGGGACCTACGAGCAGTACTTC.

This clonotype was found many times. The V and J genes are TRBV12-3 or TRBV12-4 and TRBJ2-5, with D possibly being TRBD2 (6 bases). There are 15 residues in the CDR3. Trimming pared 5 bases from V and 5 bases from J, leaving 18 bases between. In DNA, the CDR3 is TGTGCCAGCAGTCCCCGGTATGAGGAGGGGGAGACCCAGTACTTC. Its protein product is CASSPRYEEGETQYF.

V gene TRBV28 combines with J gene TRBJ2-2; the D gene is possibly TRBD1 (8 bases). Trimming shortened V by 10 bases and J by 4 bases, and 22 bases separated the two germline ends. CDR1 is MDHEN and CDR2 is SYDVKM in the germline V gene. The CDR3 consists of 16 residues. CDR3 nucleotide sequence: TGTGCCACCTACCCCGTCCACAGGGGGGGCACCGGGGAGCTGTTTTTT. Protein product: CATYPVHRGGTGELFF.

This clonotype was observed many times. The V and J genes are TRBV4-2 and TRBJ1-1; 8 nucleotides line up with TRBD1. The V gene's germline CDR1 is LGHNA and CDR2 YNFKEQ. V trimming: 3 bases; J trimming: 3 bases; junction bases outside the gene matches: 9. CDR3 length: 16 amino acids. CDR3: CASSHHPQGAHTEAFF. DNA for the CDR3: TGTGCCAGCAGCCACCACCCCCAGGGGGCGCACACTGAAGCTTTCTTT.

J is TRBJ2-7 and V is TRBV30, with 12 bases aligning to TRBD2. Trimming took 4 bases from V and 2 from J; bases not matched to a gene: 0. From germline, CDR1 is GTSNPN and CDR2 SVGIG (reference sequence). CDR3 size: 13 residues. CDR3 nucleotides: TGTGCCTGGACTAGCGGGAGGGCCTACGAGCAGTACTTC. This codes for CAWTSGRAYEQYF.

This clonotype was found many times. This CDR3 is CASSLLSKSGNTEAFF. The CDR3 DNA reads TGTGCCAGCAGCCTCCTGTCTAAGTCCGGGAACACTGAAGCTTTCTTT. V is TRBV27 and J is TRBJ1-1; unclear D gene. CDR3 length equals 16 residues. V was cut by 6 bases and J by 1 base, with 18 bases left in between. CDR1 and CDR2 from the germline V gene are MNHEY and SMNVEV (reference sequence).